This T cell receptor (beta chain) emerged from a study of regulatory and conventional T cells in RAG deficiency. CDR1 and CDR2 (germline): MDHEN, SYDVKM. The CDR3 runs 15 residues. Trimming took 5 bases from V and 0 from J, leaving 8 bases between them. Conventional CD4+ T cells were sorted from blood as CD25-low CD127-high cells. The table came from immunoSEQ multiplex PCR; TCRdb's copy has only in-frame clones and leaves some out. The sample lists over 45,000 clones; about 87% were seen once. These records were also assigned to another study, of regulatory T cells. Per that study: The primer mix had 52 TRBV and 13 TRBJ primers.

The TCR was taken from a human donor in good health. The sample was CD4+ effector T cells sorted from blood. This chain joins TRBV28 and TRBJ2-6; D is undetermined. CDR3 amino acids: CASSLAGSGANVLTF. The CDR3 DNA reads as TGTGCCAGCAGTCTGGCTGGCTCTGGGGCCAACGTCCTGACTTTC.